This T cell receptor beta chain was sequenced for a study of neurological immune-mediated disorders. This clonotype was detected ten times or more. What it binds is unknown. The CDR3 sequence is 14 residues long. CDR1 and CDR2 from the germline V gene are MNHNS and SASEGT. After removal of 4 bases from V and 5 bases from J, the junction contained 7 bases not matched to a gene. Study results and caveats: When the repertoires were grouped phylogenetically, those of 18 of the 34 multiple sclerosis patients came together in a single cluster of related CDR3 sequences, which points to a possible repertoire-level signature.

In TCRdb, the 5' RACE reads were re-called with MiXCR into one record per CDR3 protein. There are tens of thousands of distinct CDR3 sequences in the sample; approximately 2.4% occur only once, and about 1.1% lies in the top ten. V and J are TRBV6-1 and TRBJ2-5; the match to TRBD2 covers 7 bases. The sequencing input was PBMCs. This TCR derives from a woman in her twenties or thirties with multiple sclerosis. In DNA, the CDR3 is TGTGCCAGCAGTGTCAGGTTCGGGGGGGAGACCCAGTACTTC. Translated: CASSVRFGGETQYF.